Listed here are 5 T cell receptor beta chains from one sample, sequenced in a study of T cell responses to AZD1222 COVID-19 vaccine. Sequenced by immunoSEQ multiplex PCR; TCRdb stores in-frame clones only, minus some. Of some 160,000 clones listed, 85% to 90% are singletons. Sequenced here: peripheral blood, sampled on day 0 of AZD1222 vaccination. These receptors all stem from an adult in good health.

This sequence joins TRBV5-1 and TRBJ2-5, with 9 bases fitting TRBD2. The CDR3 spans 15 residues. Trimming cost V 0 bases and J 5 bases; bases outside gene matches: 5. CDR1 SGHRS and CDR2 YFSETQ come from the germline V gene. The CDR3 DNA reads as TGCGCCAGCAGCTTGGGGGGACTAGCCGGGGAGACCCAGTACTTC. Amino acid sequence: CASSLGGLAGETQYF. The full variable domain, its missing parts supplied by reference TRBV5-1 and TRBJ2-5, is KAGVTQTPRYLIKTRGQQVTLSCSPISGHRSVSWYQQTPGQGLQFLFEYFSETQRNKGNFPGRFSGRQFSNSRSEMNVSTLELGDSALYLCASSLGGLAGETQYFGPGTRLLVL.

This clone was observed a few times. The chain links TRBV6-5 to TRBJ2-7; D might be TRBD1 or TRBD2, each matching 5 bases. Germline values: CDR1 MNHEY, CDR2 SVGAGI. V lost 2 bases and J 4 bases, leaving 9 bases between the germline ends. This CDR3 comprises 13 residues. The chain's CDR3 is CASSYGDHYEQYF. Written as DNA, the CDR3 is TGTGCCAGCAGTTACGGGGACCATTACGAGCAGTACTTC.

The rearrangement links TRBV5-1 to TRBJ2-3, with 15 bases matching TRBD2. The CDR3 contains 17 residues. V shed 0 bases, J shed 5 bases, and the junction held 4 bases outside the gene matches. Germline lookup yields CDR1 SGHRS and CDR2 YFSETQ. CDR3 region: CASSLALGLAGGDTQYF. CDR3 DNA: TGCGCCAGCAGCTTGGCTTTGGGACTAGCGGGAGGAGATACGCAGTATTTT.

This rearrangement joins TRBV7-8 to TRBJ2-5, with D possibly being TRBD1 (6 bases). V lost 6 bases, J lost 1 base, and 6 bases lay in between. CDR1 and CDR2 (germline): SGHVS, FQNEAQ. The CDR3 is 12 amino acids. CDR3 sequence reads: CASRDSQETQYF. The CDR3 coding sequence is TGTGCCAGCAGGGACAGCCAAGAGACCCAGTACTTC.

The CDR3 spells CASRTGMGGNEQFF. In nucleotides, the CDR3 is TGTGCCAGTAGGACAGGGATGGGGGGAAATGAGCAGTTCTTC. This chain connects TRBV19 to TRBJ2-1; maybe TRBD1 (7 bases). This CDR3 comprises 14 residues. Germline assignment: CDR1 LNHDA and CDR2 SQIVND (reference sequence). The germline V and J ends were trimmed by 6 bases and 7 bases, with 16 bases remaining between them.